The rows below give T cell receptor beta chains drawn from one sample of a study of shared clonotypes between healthy human individuals. Assay: immunoSEQ multiplex PCR; the TCRdb copy retains only in-frame clones and omits some. The sample records around 1.4 million clones, approximately 98.5% being singletons. Sequencing used naive CD4+ T cells sorted from blood. Receptors were obtained from a man aged 25 to 45 in good health. Each CDR3 is given with its conserved first and last residue. D genes are given only for firm matches. Not all rows give a size; the values are once, few, many and, for expanded clones, a class.

clone_size	cdr3_length	d_call	v_call	j_call	cdr3_nt	cdr3_aa
-	15	-	TRBV5-4	TRBJ1-1	TGTGCCACCCAGGACCTTTTAGGGTCAAGAACTGAAGCTTTCTTT	CATQDLLGSRTEAFF
-	14	-	TRBV6-5	TRBJ2-7	TGTGCCAGCAGCCCGGGACATTTCTTGTACGAGCAGTACTTC	CASSPGHFLYEQYF
-	19	TRBD2	TRBV19	TRBJ2-1	TGTGCCAGTAGTATGCCCCGATCCGGGACTAGCTCCCTCAACAATGAGCAGTTCTTC	CASSMPRSGTSSLNNEQFF
-	17	TRBD2	TRBV18	TRBJ2-5	TGTGCCAGCTCACCACTTTCTAGCGGGGCAAACCGGGAGACCCAGTACTTC	CASSPLSSGANRETQYF
-	18	TRBD1	TRBV5-1	TRBJ2-3	TGCGCCAGCAGCTTGGAATTAATCGGGACAGGGGGCACAGATACGCAGTATTTT	CASSLELIGTGGTDTQYF
-	16	TRBD2	TRBV18	TRBJ2-1	TGTGCCAGCTCACCTTCCGGGACTAGCTCCTACAATGAGCAGTTCTTC	CASSPSGTSSYNEQFF
-	11	-	TRBV29-1	TRBJ2-7	TGCAGCGCCCACCACGGGTACGAGCAGTACTTC	CSAHHGYEQYF
-	18	TRBD2	TRBV14	TRBJ2-1	TGTGCCAGCAGCCAGAAGGTCCTTACTAGCGGGAGAAGCAATGAGCAGTTCTTC	CASSQKVLTSGRSNEQFF
once	15	TRBD1	TRBV19	TRBJ2-7	TGTGCCAGTAGTACTGACAGGGGGACGACCTACGAGCAGTACTTC	CASSTDRGTTYEQYF
-	13	-	TRBV6-5	TRBJ2-2	TGTGCCAGCAGTCGATTCGGCCCCGGGGAGCTGTTTTTT	CASSRFGPGELFF
-	14	-	TRBV6-8	TRBJ2-7	TGTGCCAGCAGTTACCCACCCTCGACCTACGAGCAGTACTTC	CASSYPPSTYEQYF
once	15	-	TRBV11-2	TRBJ2-7	TGTGCCAGCAGCTTAGATAGGGACACCTCCTACGAGCAGTACTTC	CASSLDRDTSYEQYF
-	13	-	TRBV5-1	TRBJ1-1	TGCGCCAGCAGCGGACAGCCGAACACTGAAGCTTTCTTT	CASSGQPNTEAFF
-	16	-	TRBV7-2	TRBJ1-2	TGTGCCAGCAGCGGGTCAGGGAAAGGAGCTAACTATGGCTACACCTTC	CASSGSGKGANYGYTF
-	16	TRBD2	TRBV28	TRBJ2-2	TGTGCCAGCAGTGGGCCCAGCGGGGGACCCACCGGGGAGCTGTTTTTT	CASSGPSGGPTGELFF
-	14	-	TRBV19	TRBJ1-1	TGTGCCAGTAGTATATTAAGAGGGAACACTGAAGCTTTCTTT	CASSILRGNTEAFF
-	15	-	TRBV11-2	TRBJ2-7	TGTGCCAGCAGCTCCCTCCGGGACTTTACCTACGAGCAGTACTTC	CASSSLRDFTYEQYF
-	15	-	TRBV5-6	TRBJ2-1	TGTGCCAGCATTGTCGCGGGAAGGAGTTACAATGAGCAGTTCTTC	CASIVAGRSYNEQFF
-	15	TRBD2	TRBV9	TRBJ2-1	TGTGCCAGCAGCGTAGAAGGCGGGAGGGCCCGGGAGCAGTTCTTC	CASSVEGGRAREQFF
once	14	-	TRBV18	TRBJ2-7	TGTGCCAGCTCATACCGGCGGGAAGATGGGGAGCAGTACTTC	CASSYRREDGEQYF
-	16	-	TRBV28	TRBJ1-1	TGTGCCAGTACTGAGCTTATTGGACAACTGAACACTGAAGCTTTCTTT	CASTELIGQLNTEAFF
-	14	-	TRBV11-2	TRBJ2-1	TGTGCCAGCAGCTCCCTTTCACGATACAATGAGCAGTTCTTC	CASSSLSRYNEQFF
-	14	TRBD2	TRBV29-1	TRBJ2-1	TGCAGCGCCTCCGGACTAGCGGATGGGAATGAGCAGTTCTTC	CSASGLADGNEQFF
-	11	-	TRBV20-1	TRBJ1-5	TGCAGTGCCCGAGGGGGTCAGCCCCAGCATTTT	CSARGGQPQHF
-	16	TRBD2	TRBV5-1	TRBJ2-7	TGCGCCAGCAGCTTTCGAGCTAGCGGGACCCACCTGGAGCAGTACTTC	CASSFRASGTHLEQYF
-	13	-	TRBV6-5	TRBJ1-1	TGTGCCAGCAGAGGGGGGATGAACACTGAAGCTTTCTTT	CASRGGMNTEAFF
-	14	TRBD1	TRBV5-1	TRBJ1-2	TGCGCCAGCAGCCACGACAGGGGGCTATATGGCTACACCTTC	CASSHDRGLYGYTF
-	14	-	TRBV28	TRBJ2-1	TGTGCCAGCAGGATAGGGACGACCTACAATGAGCAGTTCTTC	CASRIGTTYNEQFF
-	16	TRBD2	TRBV6-5	TRBJ2-7	TGTGCCAGCAGTTTGTTTAGCGGGAGGGCCATGCACGAGCAGTACTTC	CASSLFSGRAMHEQYF
-	13	-	TRBV29-1	TRBJ1-1	TGCAGCGTTCGGGGCAGAGCGAACACTGAAGCTTTCTTT	CSVRGRANTEAFF
once	14	-	TRBV5-1	TRBJ2-7	TGCGCCAGCAAGGACAGCGATAGCTCCTACGAGCAGTACTTC	CASKDSDSSYEQYF
-	15	-	TRBV21-1	TRBJ2-7	TGTGCCAGCAGCAAAGTTAAGCGGCCCTCCTACGAGCAGTACTTC	CASSKVKRPSYEQYF
-	13	-	TRBV5-5	TRBJ1-5	TGTGCCAGCAGCTCCGACCCGAGGGAGACCCAGCATTTT	CASSSDPRETQHF
once	13	TRBD1	TRBV6-1	TRBJ2-7	TGTGCCAGCAGTGACCGGGACAGGGGCGAGCAGTACTTC	CASSDRDRGEQYF
once	13	-	TRBV6-5	TRBJ2-3	TGTGCCAGCAGCACCCGGGTCACAGATACGCAGTATTTT	CASSTRVTDTQYF
-	15	-	TRBV4-3	TRBJ2-2	TGCGCCAGCAGCCAGGAGGGGACCTTCACCGGGGAGCTGTTTTTT	CASSQEGTFTGELFF
-	16	-	TRBV7-9	TRBJ2-1	TGTGCCAGCAGCCGTAATCAGGCACAGCTGTACAATGAGCAGTTCTTC	CASSRNQAQLYNEQFF
once	11	-	TRBV27	TRBJ1-2	TGTGCACGGGGTGTCAACTATGGCTACACCTTC	CARGVNYGYTF
-	16	TRBD2	TRBV13	TRBJ2-3	TGTGCCAGCAGCGCCCGGACTAGCGGGAGCACAGATACGCAGTATTTT	CASSARTSGSTDTQYF
-	14	-	TRBV6-5	TRBJ2-7	TGTGCCAGCAGTTTCGGAGGTGGGCAAGTAGTGCAGTACTTC	CASSFGGGQVVQYF
-	14	-	TRBV6-5	TRBJ2-7	TGTGCCAGCAGTTACTCTGTACAGGGCGGCGAGCAGTACTTC	CASSYSVQGGEQYF
-	17	TRBD2	TRBV6-1	TRBJ2-7	TGTGCCAGCAGTGCCTTAAATGGCGGGAGGGAAATCTACGAGCAGTACTTC	CASSALNGGREIYEQYF
-	11	TRBD1	TRBV29-1	TRBJ1-2	TGCAGCGTTGTGACAGGGGACGGCTACACCTTC	CSVVTGDGYTF
-	16	-	TRBV9	TRBJ1-5	TGTGCCAGCAGCGTAGCTGAGGGGGATGGGTATCAGCCCCAGCATTTT	CASSVAEGDGYQPQHF
-	17	-	TRBV2	TRBJ1-5	TGTGCCAGCAGTGCAGTTTCGGGCCCTTGGAGGGATCAGCCCCAGCATTTT	CASSAVSGPWRDQPQHF
-	17	TRBD2	TRBV5-4	TRBJ2-5	TGTGCCAGCAGCTTGGCGGGACTAGCGGGAGGCGGAGAGACCCAGTACTTC	CASSLAGLAGGGETQYF
once	13	-	TRBV2	TRBJ1-5	TGTGCCAGCAGTCCGGGCCCCAATCAGCCCCAGCATTTT	CASSPGPNQPQHF
-	16	TRBD2	TRBV6-6	TRBJ2-1	TGTGCCAGCAGTTCCCGGACTAGCGGGACTGGGAATGAGCAGTTCTTC	CASSSRTSGTGNEQFF
-	13	-	TRBV9	TRBJ2-1	TGTGCCAGCAGCGTAGAAGTGAGGAATGAGCAGTTCTTC	CASSVEVRNEQFF
-	15	TRBD1	TRBV9	TRBJ1-4	TGTGCCAGCAGCGCGGACAGGGGCGGAAATGAAAAACTGTTTTTT	CASSADRGGNEKLFF
-	16	-	TRBV18	TRBJ2-4	TGTGCCAGCTCGCCTGACAGACTTCTAGCCAAAAACATTCAGTACTTC	CASSPDRLLAKNIQYF
-	14	-	TRBV15	TRBJ2-2	TGTGCCACCAGCGGGCAGGGTCGCACCGGGGAGCTGTTTTTT	CATSGQGRTGELFF
-	13	-	TRBV10-2	TRBJ2-2	TGCGCCAGCAAAGACTACAACACCGGGGAGCTGTTTTTT	CASKDYNTGELFF